The following is a TCR beta chain sequence with its context. Its target is unknown. MiXCR, applied by TCRdb to the PCR reads, yields one record per CDR3 protein. The sample holds about 86,000 distinct CDR3 sequences; 25% are singletons and the top ten take about 0.73%. Germline lookup yields CDR1 MNHNY and CDR2 SVGAGI (reference sequence). Trimming left V 1 base short and J 8 bases short, with 14 bases between. This CDR3 region has 15 residues. The sample belongs to a study of molecular identifiers for immune sequencing clone quantification. Findings and caveats of the study: Single-cell amounts of spiked Jurkat TCR RNA were reportedly detectable among over 750,000 naive cells.

This clonotype was sampled from a human donor in good health. Some libraries in this study had Jurkat cell RNA spiked in. Material: naive CD8+ T cells from blood, with Jurkat cell RNA spiked in. Sample subset: FACS-sorted CD8+CD4-CCR7+CD45RA+ naive T cells. V usage is TRBV6-6 and J usage is TRBJ2-2; D not resolved. The CDR3, as DNA: TGTGCCAGCAGTTACTACCGGGCAGAAACGGGGGAGCTGTTTTTT. It translates to CASSYYRAETGELFF.